These 2 T cell receptor beta chains originate from one sample sequenced in a study of identical twins (dated by TCRdb to 2015 to 2016). To prepare the library, 5' RACE was applied. Sequenced on an Illumina HiSeq 2000. TCRdb ran its own pipeline on the public reads, namely fastp trimming at Q25 and MiXCR clone calling, and kept in-frame beta chains. Records with the same CDR3 protein are collapsed into one entry carrying the most frequent genes and DNA. Within this sample are approximately 1.8 million distinct CDR3 sequences, with less than 40% of them counted one time only. About 0.27% of the sample is in the top ten clones. The sequenced material came from cord blood. These receptors came from a newborn girl in good health.

This chain uses TRBV6-6 with TRBJ2-7; D possibly uses TRBD1 or TRBD2 (6 bases each). The germline V and J ends were trimmed by 5 bases and 5 bases, with 13 bases remaining between them. The germline CDR1 and CDR2 sequences are MNHNY and SVGAGI (reference sequence). The CDR3 contains 13 residues. CDR3 bases: TGTGCCAGCAGTCAGCCGGGGGCCGACGAGCAGTACTTC. Amino acid sequence: CASSQPGADEQYF.

This clonotype was observed a few times. V usage is TRBV28 and J usage is TRBJ1-5, with D possibly TRBD1 on 5 matching bases. V lost 1 base to trimming and J lost 5 bases, with 15 bases between them. The CDR3 has 16 amino acids. The germline V gene has CDR1 MDHEN and CDR2 SYDVKM. The DNA of the CDR3 is TGTGCCAGCAGTTTATTCAGGGTTCAACGGGATCAGCCCCAGCATTTT. Amino acid sequence: CASSLFRVQRDQPQHF. The entire variable domain, with the rest obtained from reference TRBV28 and TRBJ1-5, is as follows: DVKVTQSSRYLVKRTGEKVFLECVQDMDHENMFWYRQDPGLGLRLIYFSYDVKMKEKGDIPEGYSVSREKKERFSLILESASTNQTSMYLCASSLFRVQRDQPQHFGDGTRLSIL.